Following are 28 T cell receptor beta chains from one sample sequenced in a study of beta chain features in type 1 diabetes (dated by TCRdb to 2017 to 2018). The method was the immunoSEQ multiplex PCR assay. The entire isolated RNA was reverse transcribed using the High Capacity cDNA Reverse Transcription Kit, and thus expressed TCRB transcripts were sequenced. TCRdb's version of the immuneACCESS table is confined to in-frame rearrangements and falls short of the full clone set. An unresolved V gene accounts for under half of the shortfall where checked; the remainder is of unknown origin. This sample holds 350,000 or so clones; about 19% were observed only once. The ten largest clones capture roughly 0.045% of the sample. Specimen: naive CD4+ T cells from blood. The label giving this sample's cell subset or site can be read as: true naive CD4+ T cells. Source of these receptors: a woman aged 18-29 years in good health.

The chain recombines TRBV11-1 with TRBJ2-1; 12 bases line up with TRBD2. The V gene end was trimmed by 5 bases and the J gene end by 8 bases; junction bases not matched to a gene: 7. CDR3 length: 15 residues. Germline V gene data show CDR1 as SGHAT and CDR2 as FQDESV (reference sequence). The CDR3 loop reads CASSPTSGSSYEQFF. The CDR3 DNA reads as TGTGCCAGCAGCCCGACTAGCGGGAGCAGCTATGAGCAGTTCTTC.

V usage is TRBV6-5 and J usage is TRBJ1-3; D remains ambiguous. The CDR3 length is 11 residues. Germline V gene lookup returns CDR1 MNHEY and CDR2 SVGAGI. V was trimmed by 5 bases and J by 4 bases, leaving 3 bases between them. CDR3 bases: TGTGCCAGCAGTCAGGGAAACACCATATATTTT. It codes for CASSQGNTIYF.

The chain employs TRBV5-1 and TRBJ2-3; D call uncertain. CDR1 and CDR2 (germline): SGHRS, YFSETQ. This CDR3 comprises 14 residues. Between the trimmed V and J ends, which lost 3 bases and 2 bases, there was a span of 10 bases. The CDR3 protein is CASSSPSVTDTQYF. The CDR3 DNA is TGCGCCAGCAGCTCCCCCAGTGTCACAGATACGCAGTATTTT.

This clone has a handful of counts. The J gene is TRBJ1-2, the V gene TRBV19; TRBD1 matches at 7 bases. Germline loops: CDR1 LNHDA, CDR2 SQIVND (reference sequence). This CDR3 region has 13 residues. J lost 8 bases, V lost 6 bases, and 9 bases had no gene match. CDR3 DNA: TGTGCCAGTAGCGGAGGGGGCGCCGAGGGCTACACCTTC. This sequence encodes CASSGGGAEGYTF.

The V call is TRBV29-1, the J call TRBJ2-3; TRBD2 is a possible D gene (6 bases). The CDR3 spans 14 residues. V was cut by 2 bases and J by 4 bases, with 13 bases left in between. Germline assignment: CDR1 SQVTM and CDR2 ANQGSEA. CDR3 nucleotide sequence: TGCAGCGTTGAACGCGGGATCGGGGCAGATACGCAGTATTTT. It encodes CSVERGIGADTQYF.

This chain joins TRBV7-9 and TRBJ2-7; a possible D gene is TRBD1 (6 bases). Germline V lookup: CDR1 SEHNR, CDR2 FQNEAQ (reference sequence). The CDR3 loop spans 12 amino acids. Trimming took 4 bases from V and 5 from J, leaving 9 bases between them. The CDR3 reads CASSSQGNEQYF. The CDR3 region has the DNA TGTGCCAGCAGCTCTCAGGGGAACGAGCAGTACTTC.

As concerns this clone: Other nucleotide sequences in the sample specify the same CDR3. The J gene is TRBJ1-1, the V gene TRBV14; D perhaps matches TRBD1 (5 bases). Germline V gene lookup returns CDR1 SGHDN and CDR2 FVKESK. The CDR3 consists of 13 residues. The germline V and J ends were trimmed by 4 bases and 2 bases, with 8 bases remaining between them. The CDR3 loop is CASSRQGNTEAFF. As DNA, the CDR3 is TGTGCCAGCAGCCGCCAGGGCAACACTGAAGCTTTCTTT.

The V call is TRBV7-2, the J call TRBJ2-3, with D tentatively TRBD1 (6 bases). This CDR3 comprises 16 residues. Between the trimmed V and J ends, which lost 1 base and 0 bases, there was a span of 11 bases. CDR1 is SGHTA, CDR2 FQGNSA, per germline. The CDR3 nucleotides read TGTGCCAGCAGCTTAGGACAGGTCTTTAGCACAGATACGCAGTATTTT. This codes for CASSLGQVFSTDTQYF.

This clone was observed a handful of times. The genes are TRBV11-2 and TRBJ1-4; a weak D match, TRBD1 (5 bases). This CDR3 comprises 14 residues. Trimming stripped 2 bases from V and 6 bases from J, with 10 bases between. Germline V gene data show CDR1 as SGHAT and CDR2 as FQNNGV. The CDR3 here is CASSLSGTYEKLFF. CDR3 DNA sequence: TGTGCCAGCAGCTTAAGCGGGACCTATGAAAAACTGTTTTTT.

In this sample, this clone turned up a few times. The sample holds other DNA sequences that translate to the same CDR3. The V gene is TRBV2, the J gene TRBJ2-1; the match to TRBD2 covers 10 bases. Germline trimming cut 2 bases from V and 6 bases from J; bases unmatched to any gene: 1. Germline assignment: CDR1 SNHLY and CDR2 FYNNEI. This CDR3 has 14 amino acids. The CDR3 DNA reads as TGTGCCAGCAGTGAACTAGCGGGAGTCAATGAGCAGTTCTTC. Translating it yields CASSELAGVNEQFF.

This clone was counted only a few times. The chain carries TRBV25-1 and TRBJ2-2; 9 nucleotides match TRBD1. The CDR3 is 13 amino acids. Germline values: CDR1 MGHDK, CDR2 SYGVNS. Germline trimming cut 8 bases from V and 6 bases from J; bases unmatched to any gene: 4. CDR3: CASRGQGSGELFF. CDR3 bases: TGTGCCAGCCGCGGACAGGGGTCCGGGGAGCTGTTTTTT.

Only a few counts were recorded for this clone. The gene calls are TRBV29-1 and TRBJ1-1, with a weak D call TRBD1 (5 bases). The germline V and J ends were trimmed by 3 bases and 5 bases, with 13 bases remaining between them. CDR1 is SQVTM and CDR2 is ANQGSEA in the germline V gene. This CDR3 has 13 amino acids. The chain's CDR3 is CSVDGAGDTEAFF. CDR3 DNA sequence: TGCAGCGTTGATGGGGCGGGGGATACTGAAGCTTTCTTT. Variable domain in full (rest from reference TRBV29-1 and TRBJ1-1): SAVISQKPSRDICQRGTSLTIQCQVDSQVTMMFWYRQQPGQSLTLIATANQGSEATYESGFVIDKFPISRPNLTFSTLTVSNMSPEDSSIYLCSVDGAGDTEAFFGQGTRLTVV.

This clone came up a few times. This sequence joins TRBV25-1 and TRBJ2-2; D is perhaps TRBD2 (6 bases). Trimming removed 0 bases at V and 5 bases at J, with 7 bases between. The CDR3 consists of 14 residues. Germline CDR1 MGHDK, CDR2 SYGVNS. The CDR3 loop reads CASSEYRGTGELFF. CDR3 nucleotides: TGTGCCAGCAGTGAATATCGGGGGACCGGGGAGCTGTTTTTT. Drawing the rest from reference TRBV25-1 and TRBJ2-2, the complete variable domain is EADIYQTPRYLVIGTGKKITLECSQTMGHDKMYWYQQDPGMELHLIHYSYGVNSTEKGDLSSESTVSRIRTEHFPLTLESARPSHTSQYLCASSEYRGTGELFFGEGSRLTVL.

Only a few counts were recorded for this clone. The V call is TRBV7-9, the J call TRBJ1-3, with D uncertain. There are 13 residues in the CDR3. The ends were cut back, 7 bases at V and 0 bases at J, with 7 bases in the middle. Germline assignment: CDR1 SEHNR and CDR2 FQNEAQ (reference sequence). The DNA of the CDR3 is TGTGCCAGCATGGAGACCTCTGGAAACACCATATATTTT. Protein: CASMETSGNTIYF. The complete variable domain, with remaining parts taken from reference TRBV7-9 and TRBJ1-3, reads DTGVSQNPRHKITKRGQNVTFRCDPISEHNRLYWYRQTLGQGPEFLTYFQNEAQLEKSRLLSDRFSAERPKGSFSTLEIQRTEQGDSAMYLCASMETSGNTIYFGEGSWLTVV.

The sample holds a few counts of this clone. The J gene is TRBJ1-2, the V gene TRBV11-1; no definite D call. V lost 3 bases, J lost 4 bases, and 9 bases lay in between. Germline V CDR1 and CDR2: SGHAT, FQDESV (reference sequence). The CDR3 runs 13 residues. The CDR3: CASSLSGGYGYTF. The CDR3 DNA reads TGTGCCAGCAGCTTGTCTGGAGGCTATGGCTACACCTTC.

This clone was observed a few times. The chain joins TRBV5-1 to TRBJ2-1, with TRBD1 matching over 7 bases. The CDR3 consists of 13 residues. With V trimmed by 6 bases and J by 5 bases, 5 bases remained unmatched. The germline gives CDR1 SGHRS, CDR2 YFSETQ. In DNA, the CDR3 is TGCGCCAGCATTAGGGACAGACACAATGAGCAGTTCTTC. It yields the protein CASIRDRHNEQFF.

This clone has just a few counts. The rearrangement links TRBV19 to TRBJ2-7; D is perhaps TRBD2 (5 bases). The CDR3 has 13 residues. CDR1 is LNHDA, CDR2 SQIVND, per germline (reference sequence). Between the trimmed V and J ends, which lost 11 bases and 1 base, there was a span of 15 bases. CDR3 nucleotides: TGTGCCTCTCGGAGGCCGAGTTCCTACGAGCAGTACTTC. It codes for CASRRPSSYEQYF.

CDR3 residues: CASSQMTGNTIYF. DNA for the CDR3: TGTGCCAGCAGCCAAATGACAGGAAACACCATATATTTT. The rearrangement uses TRBV4-2 and TRBJ1-3; no reliable D call. Germline V gives CDR1 LGHNA, CDR2 YNFKEQ. V lost 2 bases and J lost 4, with 6 bases in between. CDR3 size: 13 residues.

Written as DNA, the CDR3 is TGTGCCAGCAGTTACCAACAGGGGACCAACGGCATTCAGTACTTC. Its protein product is CASSYQQGTNGIQYF. The V gene is TRBV6-5, the J gene TRBJ2-4; TRBD1 agrees at 7 bases. Germline V gene data show CDR1 as MNHEY and CDR2 as SVGAGI. The CDR3 extends over 15 amino acids. The trim removed 2 bases at V and 9 bases at J, leaving 10 bases unmatched.

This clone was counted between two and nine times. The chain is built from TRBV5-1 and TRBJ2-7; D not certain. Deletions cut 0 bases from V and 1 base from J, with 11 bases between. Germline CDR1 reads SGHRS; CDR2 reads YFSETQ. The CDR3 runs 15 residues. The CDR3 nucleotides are TGCGCCAGCAGCTTGGAATTACAACAGTCCTACGAGCAGTACTTC. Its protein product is CASSLELQQSYEQYF.

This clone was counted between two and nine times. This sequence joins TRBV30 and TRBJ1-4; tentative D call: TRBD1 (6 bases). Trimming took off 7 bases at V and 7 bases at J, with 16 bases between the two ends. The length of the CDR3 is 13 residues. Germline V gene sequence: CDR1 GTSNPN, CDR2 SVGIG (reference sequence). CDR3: CAYTQGRGEKLFF. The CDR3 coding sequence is TGTGCCTATACACAGGGAAGGGGTGAAAAACTGTTTTTT.

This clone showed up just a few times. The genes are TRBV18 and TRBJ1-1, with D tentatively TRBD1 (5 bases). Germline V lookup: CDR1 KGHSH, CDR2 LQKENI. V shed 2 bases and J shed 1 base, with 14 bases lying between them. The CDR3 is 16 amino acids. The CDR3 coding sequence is TGTGCCAGCTCACCAAGGCAGGGATTGTCGAACACTGAAGCTTTCTTT. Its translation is CASSPRQGLSNTEAFF.

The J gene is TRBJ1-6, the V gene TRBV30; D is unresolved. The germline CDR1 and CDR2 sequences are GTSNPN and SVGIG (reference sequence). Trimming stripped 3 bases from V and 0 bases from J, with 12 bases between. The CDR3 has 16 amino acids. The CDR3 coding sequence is TGTGCCTGGAGAGGAGGATCGAGCTCCTATAATTCACCCCTCCACTTT. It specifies CAWRGGSSSYNSPLHF. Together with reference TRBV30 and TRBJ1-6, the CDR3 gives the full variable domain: SQTIHQWPATLVQPVGSPLSLECTVEGTSNPNLYWYRQAAGRGLQLLFYSVGIGQISSEVPQNLSASRPQDRQFILSSKKLLLSDSGFYLCAWRGGSSSYNSPLHFGNGTRLTVT.

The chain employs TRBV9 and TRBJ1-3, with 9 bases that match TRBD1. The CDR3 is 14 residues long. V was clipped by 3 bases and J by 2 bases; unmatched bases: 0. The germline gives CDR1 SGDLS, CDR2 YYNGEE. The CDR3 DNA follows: TGTGCCAGCAGCGGGACAGGGGCTGGAAACACCATATATTTT. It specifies CASSGTGAGNTIYF. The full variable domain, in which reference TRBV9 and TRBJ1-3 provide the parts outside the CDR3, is DSGVTQTPKHLITATGQRVTLRCSPRSGDLSVYWYQQSLDQGLQFLIQYYNGEERAKGNILERFSAQQFPDLHSELNLSSLELGDSALYFCASSGTGAGNTIYFGEGSWLTVV.

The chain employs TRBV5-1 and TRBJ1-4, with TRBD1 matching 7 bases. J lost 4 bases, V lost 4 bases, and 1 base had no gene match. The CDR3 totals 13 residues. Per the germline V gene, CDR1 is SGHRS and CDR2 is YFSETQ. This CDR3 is CASSQGVNEKLFF. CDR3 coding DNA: TGCGCCAGCAGCCAGGGGGTTAATGAAAAACTGTTTTTT.

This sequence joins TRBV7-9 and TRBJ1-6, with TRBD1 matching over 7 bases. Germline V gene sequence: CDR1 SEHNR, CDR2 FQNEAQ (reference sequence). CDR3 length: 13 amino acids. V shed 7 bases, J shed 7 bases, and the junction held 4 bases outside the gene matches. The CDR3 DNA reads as TGTGCCAGCACCCCGGACAGGAATTCACCCCTCCACTTT. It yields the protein CASTPDRNSPLHF.

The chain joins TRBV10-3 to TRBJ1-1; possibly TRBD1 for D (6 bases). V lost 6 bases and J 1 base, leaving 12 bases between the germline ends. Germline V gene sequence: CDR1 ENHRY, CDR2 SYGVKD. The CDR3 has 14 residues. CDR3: CAIRGQGRNTEAFF. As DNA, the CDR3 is TGTGCCATCAGGGGTCAGGGGCGGAACACTGAAGCTTTCTTT.

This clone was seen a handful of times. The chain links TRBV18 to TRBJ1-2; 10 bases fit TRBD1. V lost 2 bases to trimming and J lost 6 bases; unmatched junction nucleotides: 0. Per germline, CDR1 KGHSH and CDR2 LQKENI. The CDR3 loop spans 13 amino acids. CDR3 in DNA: TGTGCCAGCTCACCAGGACAGGGGGATGGCTACACCTTC. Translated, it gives CASSPGQGDGYTF.